One and the same sample provided the 19 T cell receptor beta chains below, sequenced in a study of neurological immune-mediated disorders. MiXCR was run by TCRdb on the 5' RACE reads, yielding one entry per CDR3 protein. The table records about 45,000 distinct CDR3 sequences, less than 15% of them present only once. As to time point: longitudinal time-point 3. The sample comprised PBMCs. These receptors originate from a man aged 25 to 40 in good health.

Remarks on this clonotype: Mismatch with germline at one junction end may stem from a read error. The DNA for the CDR3 is TGTACCAGCAGACTCGACAGTCAAGAGACCCAGTACTTC. As protein: CTSRLDSQETQYF. The chain links TRBV28 to TRBJ2-5; maybe TRBD1 (5 bases). The CDR3 totals 13 residues. Germline CDR1 is MDHEN and CDR2 is SYDVKM.

This clonotype was recorded many times. The chain couples TRBV20-1 to TRBJ2-6, with D possibly matching TRBD2 (6 bases). The CDR3 is 16 amino acids. Looked up from germline, CDR1 is DFQATT and CDR2 is SNEGSKA (reference sequence). Trimming shortened V by 5 bases and J by 0 bases, and 14 bases separated the two germline ends. Written as DNA, the CDR3 is TGCAGTGCTCCCCGGAGGGGCAGCTCTGGGGCCAACGTCCTGACTTTC. It translates to CSAPRRGSSGANVLTF.

The rearrangement links TRBV7-8 to TRBJ2-1; D may be TRBD2 (6 bases). The CDR3 totals 15 residues. Trimming removed 0 bases from V and 6 bases from J, with 12 bases in between. Germline values: CDR1 SGHVS, CDR2 FQNEAQ. Here the CDR3 DNA reads TGTGCCAGCAGCTTAGCGGAGGGAGTAGCCAATGAGCAGTTCTTC. It specifies CASSLAEGVANEQFF.

This clonotype was seen many times. This rearrangement joins TRBV6-6 to TRBJ2-2; TRBD2 aligns across 9 bases. Germline V CDR1 and CDR2: MNHNY, SVGAGI (reference sequence). Trimming removed 7 bases from V and 0 bases from J; junction bases left unmatched: 3. This CDR3 spans 15 amino acids. CDR3 DNA: TGTGCCAGCAAAGTAGCGGGAGCGAACACCGGGGAGCTGTTTTTT. Its protein product is CASKVAGANTGELFF.

This clonotype was seen at least ten times. V and J are TRBV5-6 and TRBJ2-5, with 11 positions matching TRBD2. With 10 bases clipped from V and 4 bases from J, the junction kept 12 bases outside the gene matches. In germline, CDR1 is SGHDT, CDR2 YYEEEE. The CDR3 has 15 amino acids. The CDR3 DNA is TGTGCCTCCTCCCCACTAGCGGGAGATGGAGAGACCCAGTACTTC. Translating it yields CASSPLAGDGETQYF.

This clonotype was detected ten times or more. The rearrangement uses TRBV20-1 and TRBJ1-5, with D perhaps matching TRBD1 (6 bases). CDR1 and CDR2 from the germline V gene are DFQATT and SNEGSKA (reference sequence). This CDR3 is built from 11 residues. The V gene lost 5 bases and the J gene lost 11 bases, with 13 bases spanning the gap. CDR3 sequence: CSALQGKTQHF. The CDR3 nucleotides are TGCAGTGCTTTACAGGGAAAGACCCAGCATTTT.

This clonotype was detected many times. The J gene is TRBJ1-5, the V gene TRBV20-1; D unresolved. V was trimmed by 2 bases and J by 6 bases, leaving 11 bases between them. The CDR3 sequence is 13 residues long. The V gene's germline CDR1 is DFQATT and CDR2 SNEGSKA (reference sequence). The CDR3 protein is CSARMAASQPQHF. CDR3 nucleotides: TGCAGTGCTAGAATGGCAGCAAGTCAGCCCCAGCATTTT.

This clonotype showed up just a few times. The chain has TRBV30 and TRBJ2-7, with 8 bases that match TRBD1. V lost 4 bases, J lost 0 bases, and 5 bases stayed unmatched. The germline V gene has CDR1 GTSNPN and CDR2 SVGIG (reference sequence). CDR3 length equals 14 residues. The CDR3 sequence: CAWIGTGVSYEQYF. DNA of the CDR3: TGTGCCTGGATTGGGACAGGAGTCTCCTACGAGCAGTACTTC.

This clonotype was recorded at least ten times. The chain combines TRBV20-1 with TRBJ2-1; D possibly corresponds to TRBD2 (6 bases). This CDR3 comprises 14 residues. Trimming left V 6 bases short and J 4 bases short, with 16 bases between. Germline assignment: CDR1 DFQATT and CDR2 SNEGSKA (reference sequence). The chain's CDR3 is CSAQTTAGYNEQFF. The CDR3 nucleotides are TGCAGTGCCCAGACGACGGCGGGGTACAATGAGCAGTTCTTC.

This clonotype was found many times. CDR3 protein: CASSLDRGQPQHF. CDR3 coding DNA: TGCGCCAGCAGCTTGGACAGGGGCCAGCCCCAGCATTTT. This chain connects TRBV5-1 to TRBJ1-5; 7 bases line up with TRBD1. The CDR3 sequence is 13 residues long. Germline V CDR1 and CDR2: SGHRS, YFSETQ. Unmatched junction bases numbered 1, after V lost 0 bases and J lost 7 bases. The variable domain in full, with the rest retrieved from reference TRBV5-1 and TRBJ1-5, is KAGVTQTPRYLIKTRGQQVTLSCSPISGHRSVSWYQQTPGQGLQFLFEYFSETQRNKGNFPGRFSGRQFSNSRSEMNVSTLELGDSALYLCASSLDRGQPQHFGDGTRLSIL.

This clonotype has at least ten counts. The genes are TRBV24-1 and TRBJ2-7; D remains ambiguous. There are 15 residues in the CDR3. Germline lookup yields CDR1 KGHDR and CDR2 SFDVKD. Trimming took off 3 bases at V and 2 bases at J, with 13 bases between the two ends. The CDR3, as DNA: TGTGCCACCAGTGATAAGGACGGATTCCCCTACGAGCAGTACTTC. It is translated as CATSDKDGFPYEQYF.

This clonotype has at least ten counts. The chain links TRBV7-9 to TRBJ2-7; D could derive from TRBD1 or TRBD2 (5 bases each). The CDR3 consists of 12 residues. The germline V and J ends were trimmed by 1 base and 6 bases, with 7 bases remaining between them. Germline V gene sequence: CDR1 SEHNR, CDR2 FQNEAQ (reference sequence). In nucleotides, the CDR3 is TGTGCCAGCAGCTTAGATGGGACCGAGCAGTACTTC. Amino acid sequence: CASSLDGTEQYF.

This clonotype was counted ten times or more. The genes are TRBV20-1 and TRBJ1-3; 8 bases match TRBD1. Germline CDR1 is DFQATT and CDR2 is SNEGSKA (reference sequence). The CDR3 sequence is 16 residues long. V dropped 1 base and J dropped 4; count of bases not matched to a gene: 9. CDR3 sequence (DNA): TGCAGTGCTAGAGGGAAGGGACAGGCAGCAGGAAACACCATATATTTT. This codes for CSARGKGQAAGNTIYF.

This clonotype was counted ten times or more. The chain has TRBV29-1 and TRBJ2-7; D is unresolved. The V and J ends lost 1 base and 4 bases respectively, with 11 bases between them. The CDR3 extends over 13 amino acids. CDR1 and CDR2 (germline): SQVTM, ANQGSEA. This chain's CDR3 is CSVEGTLGYEQYF. The CDR3 nucleotides read TGCAGCGTTGAAGGGACGCTGGGGTACGAGCAGTACTTC.

This sequence joins TRBV29-1 and TRBJ2-2; D remains ambiguous. Germline V gene data show CDR1 as SQVTM and CDR2 as ANQGSEA. Trimming took 4 bases from V and 6 from J, leaving 15 bases between them. There are 14 residues in the CDR3. CDR3: CSVGPGPGAGELFF. CDR3 nucleotide sequence: TGCAGCGTTGGGCCCGGACCGGGCGCCGGGGAGCTGTTTTTT.

Many counts were recorded for this clonotype. The V call is TRBV7-2, the J call TRBJ2-5, with unresolved D. Trimming stripped 5 bases from V and 1 base from J, with 11 bases between. The CDR3 runs 14 residues. The germline V gene encodes CDR1 SGHTA and CDR2 FQGNSA. CDR3: CASSRSTGQETQYF. In DNA, the CDR3 is TGTGCCAGCAGCCGCTCGACGGGCCAAGAGACCCAGTACTTC.

This clonotype showed up many times. The chain carries TRBV7-2 and TRBJ1-5; D gene unclear. V lost 1 base to trimming and J lost 7 bases, with 14 bases between them. Germline lookup yields CDR1 SGHTA and CDR2 FQGNSA. The CDR3 totals 15 residues. The CDR3 nucleotides are TGTGCCAGCAGCTTAGTGGTCAGTGAGGTGCAGCCCCAGCATTTT. Its protein is CASSLVVSEVQPQHF.

This clonotype was seen ten or more times. This chain links TRBV15 with TRBJ2-5; the D call may be TRBD1 or TRBD2 (7 bases each). The CDR3 contains 15 residues. CDR1 and CDR2 (germline): LNHNV, YYDKDF (reference sequence). Trimming left V 2 bases short and J 5 bases short, with 15 bases between. The CDR3 nucleotides are TGTGCCACCAGCAGACAGGGGGGGTTCAGGGAGACCCAGTACTTC. Its protein is CATSRQGGFRETQYF.

V is TRBV6-5 and J is TRBJ1-4; D gene uncertain. The CDR3 is 11 residues long. V was pared by 6 bases and J by 9 bases, with 8 bases between. Looked up from germline, CDR1 is MNHEY and CDR2 is SVGAGI. CDR3 nucleotide sequence: TGTGCCAGCAGCTCCGGGCAAAAACTGTTTTTT. Encoded protein: CASSSGQKLFF.